This entry is about one TCR beta chain. The sample originates from a study of blood T cell repertoires in COVID-19. Across the whole study: Sites in the United States, Italy and Spain provided acute and convalescent COVID-19 samples. T cells, B-cell-depleted T cells, or PBMCs provided the cDNA or gDNA that served as material.

The CDR3 runs 12 residues. Per germline, CDR1 SQVTM and CDR2 ANQGSEA. Trimming took 1 base from V and 8 from J, leaving 11 bases between them. In the authors' workflow: Reference gene primer amplification gave estimated nucleated cell counts. TCRdb's copy holds only in-frame clones and misses some; the assay was immunoSEQ multiplex PCR. V and J calls and clone size are those listed in that table; D and trimming were worked out from the DNA. The sample has roughly 41,000 clones, over 80% seen once. This TCR was recovered from a human donor in a cohort sampled during active COVID-19. Material: peripheral blood. This chain uses TRBV29-1 with TRBJ1-1, with D perhaps matching TRBD1 (5 bases). The CDR3, as DNA: TGCAGCGTTGAAGCTCAGGGAAAAGAAGCTTTCTTT. Residues: CSVEAQGKEAFF.